This TCR beta chain emerged from a study of T cells in Graves' hyperthyroidism and ophthalmopathy. This CDR3 has 15 residues. The trim removed 8 bases at V and 6 bases at J, leaving 11 bases unmatched. CDR1 is SNHLY, CDR2 FYNNEI, per germline. RNA transcripts provided the source from which TCR beta CDR3 regions were amplified. The TCR CDR3 first-round RT-PCR relied on the HTBI primer set. MiXCR, applied by TCRdb to the multiplex PCR reads, yields one record per CDR3 protein. The sample consists of approximately 210,000 distinct CDR3 sequences, roughly 17% of them appearing once. In the case of this clonotype: This clone may be a read error of a much larger clone one base away.

The receptor comes from a man over 45 with Graves' hyperthyroidism. Sequenced material: blood. The J gene is TRBJ2-2, the V gene TRBV2; 8 nucleotides match TRBD2. The CDR3 reads CASQRGRARAGELFF. The CDR3 coding sequence is TGTGCCAGCCAGCGGGGGCGGGCCCGGGCCGGGGAGCTGTTTTTT.